The rows below give T cell receptor beta chains drawn from one sample of a study of TIL therapy for anti-PD-1-resistant metastatic lung cancer. Produced via immunoSEQ multiplex PCR; TCRdb's table is partial and in-frame only. Among 25,000 to 30,000 clones, approximately 63% were seen once, and the ten largest hold 15% to 20%. This specimen consisted of tumor tissue, obtained at baseline. All receptors derive from a woman aged 30 to 85 with non-small cell lung cancer. Both conserved end residues are part of each CDR3. The D gene is left open where the match is weak. The size field is filled for only some rows; it gives once, few, many or a size class.

>TRBV19|NA|TRBJ2-3|NA
CASSIGQGFPDTQYF
TGTGCCAGTAGTATAGGCCAAGGGTTCCCAGATACGCAGTATTTT
>TRBV29-1|NA|TRBJ2-7|NA
CSVAGQELYEQYF
TGCAGCGTTGCTGGGCAGGAGCTCTACGAGCAGTACTTC
>TRBV2|TRBD1|TRBJ1-2|NA
CASTRDSYGYTF
TGTGCCAGCACTAGGGACAGCTATGGCTACACCTTC
>TRBV30|NA|TRBJ2-7|once
CAWNKWERPDEQYF
TGTGCCTGGAATAAGTGGGAGCGGCCGGACGAGCAGTACTTC
>TRBV18|NA|TRBJ2-6|NA
CASSQTQGSGANVLTF
TGTGCCAGCTCCCAGACCCAGGGCTCTGGGGCCAACGTCCTGACTTTC
>TRBV6-5|TRBD1|TRBJ1-2|NA
CATGQGGGYTF
TGTGCCACAGGACAGGGCGGTGGCTACACCTTC
>TRBV6-1|NA|TRBJ2-5|once
CASTPSGGAETQYF
TGTGCCAGCACCCCTAGTGGGGGGGCAGAGACCCAGTACTTC
>TRBV19|TRBD1|TRBJ1-2|NA
CASSRGQDDYYGYTF
TGTGCCAGTAGTAGGGGACAGGATGATTACTATGGCTACACCTTC
>TRBV9|TRBD1|TRBJ1-3|few
CASSVGTATGNTIYF
TGTGCCAGCAGCGTGGGGACAGCTACTGGAAACACCATATATTTT
>TRBV9|NA|TRBJ2-1|NA
CASSVPRGTLSTLEQFF
TGTGCCAGCAGCGTACCTCGCGGGACTCTATCTACGCTGGAGCAGTTCTTC
>TRBV28|TRBD2|TRBJ2-1|NA
CASSPLPTSGSRDEQFF
TGTGCCAGCAGCCCACTGCCGACTAGCGGGAGTAGGGATGAGCAGTTCTTC
>TRBV7-2|NA|TRBJ1-1|NA
CASRNSRSTEAFF
TGTGCCAGCCGTAACTCGAGGTCCACTGAAGCTTTCTTT
>TRBV6-1|TRBD2|TRBJ2-1|NA
CASRRETYNEQFF
TGTGCCAGCAGGCGGGAGACCTACAATGAGCAGTTCTTC
>TRBV27|TRBD2|TRBJ2-7|few
CASSYTGTSGSYEQYF
TGTGCCAGCAGTTACACCGGGACTAGCGGATCCTACGAGCAGTACTTC
>TRBV5-4|NA|TRBJ2-2|NA
CASSLMPGELFF
TGTGCCAGCAGCTTGATGCCGGGGGAGCTGTTTTTT
>TRBV19|TRBD1|TRBJ1-2|NA
CASSEAGTGGVKDTF
TGTGCCAGTAGCGAGGCCGGGACAGGGGGCGTAAAAGACACCTTC
>TRBV4-2|TRBD2|TRBJ2-3|NA
CASSQDPGRARSQYF
TGTGCCAGCAGCCAAGATCCCGGGAGGGCCCGATCGCAGTATTTT
>TRBV12-5|TRBD2|TRBJ2-1|NA
CADSGSIDENEQFF
TGTGCGGATAGCGGGAGTATTGACGAGAATGAGCAGTTCTTC
>TRBV25-1|NA|TRBJ2-1|NA
CASSEYMGGNNEQFF
TGTGCCAGCAGTGAATATATGGGCGGGAACAATGAGCAGTTCTTC
>TRBV29-1|TRBD2|TRBJ2-7|NA
CSVAAGGPYEQYF
TGCAGCGTTGCGGCGGGAGGGCCGTACGAGCAGTACTTC
>TRBV2|NA|TRBJ1-2|NA
CASTLQSNYGYTF
TGTGCCAGCACATTACAGAGTAACTATGGCTACACCTTC
>TRBV7-8|NA|TRBJ2-5|NA
CASSPKRIQETQYF
TGTGCCAGCAGCCCTAAGCGTATTCAAGAGACCCAGTACTTC